The rows below give T cell receptor beta chains drawn from one sample of a study of blood T cell repertoires in COVID-19. TCRdb's copy holds only in-frame clones and misses some; the assay was immunoSEQ multiplex PCR. The data contain around 110,000 clones, roughly 80% of them seen just once; the ten biggest clones take up about 2.2%. The material sequenced was peripheral blood. Receptors were obtained from a young man with acute or convalescent COVID-19. Each CDR3 is given without its conserved first and last residue. The order of the fields is J gene, D gene, V gene, CDR3 protein. A D gene is named only where the DNA matches it firmly.

>TRBJ2-2|-|TRBV7-6
ASSPPEEEVAGELF
>TRBJ2-1|-|TRBV5-4
ASSLVFGPKEQF
>TRBJ2-1|TRBD2|TRBV27
ASSLGVAGGYNEQF
>TRBJ2-3|TRBD2|TRBV7-2
ASSPTRLAGFIDTQY
>TRBJ1-2|TRBD1|TRBV11-2
ASSLVAGGGYGYT
>TRBJ1-1|TRBD1|TRBV6-5
ASSTPDRGQSAF
>TRBJ2-7|TRBD2|TRBV6-5
ASSPRGGPYEQY
>TRBJ2-4|-|TRBV19
ASSIRREKNIQY
>TRBJ1-2|-|TRBV30
AWSVTVWGGYGYT
>TRBJ1-2|TRBD1|TRBV5-5
ASSHVVGTGGYGYT
>TRBJ1-1|TRBD1|TRBV7-3
ASRPTGETNTEAF
>TRBJ2-2|-|TRBV6-4
ASTEGTHTGELF
>TRBJ1-2|TRBD1|TRBV7-2
ASSLDLTGGHIHT
>TRBJ2-3|TRBD2|TRBV9
ASSVQTSGTDTQY